This TCR beta chain derives from a study of T-cell memory formation after mild COVID-19. Worth noting for this clonotype: This may be a read error: a much more frequent sequence differs by one nucleotide.

TCRdb processed the 5' RACE reads anew with MiXCR; each CDR3 protein has one entry. The table has about 240,000 distinct CDR3 sequences, 7.5% to 10% seen once. The CDR3 is 14 residues long. Germline V gene data show CDR1 as SGHTA and CDR2 as FQGNSA. Sequences were obtained from PBMCs or a T cell subset sorted from them (not recorded which). The rearrangement joins TRBV7-2 to TRBJ2-5, with D perhaps being TRBD1 or TRBD2 (5 bases each). This receptor was identified in a man aged 18 to 30 who had mild COVID-19 (a few samples of this study predate the infection). Cell type and time point are not known. CDR3 in amino acids: CASSLLERWGTQHF. CDR3 nucleotides: TGTGCCAGCAGCTTACTAGAGCGATGGGGGACCCAGCACTTC. Filled out from reference TRBV7-2 and TRBJ2-5, the complete variable domain reads GAGVSQSPSNKVTEKGKDVELRCDPISGHTALYWYRQSLGQGLEFLIYFQGNSAPDKSGLPSDRFSAERTGGSVSTLTIQRTQQEDSAVYLCASSLLERWGTQHFGPGTRLLVL.